The clone carrying this TCR beta chain was seen repeatedly, ten times or more. The sample comes from a study of glioma-infiltrating T cells. Using RNA template, CDR3s of TCR alpha and beta were amplified with iRepertoire arm-PCR. TCRdb passed the multiplex PCR reads through MiXCR, listing each CDR3 protein once. The sample has 170,000 or so distinct CDR3 sequences; approximately 40% are singletons. The germline V gene has CDR1 MNHNS and CDR2 SASEGT. Trimming removed 4 bases from V and 7 bases from J; junction bases left unmatched: 2. This CDR3 spans 12 amino acids. V gene TRBV6-1 combines with J gene TRBJ2-5, with 8 positions matching TRBD2. The receptor was derived from a human donor with low-grade glioma or glioblastoma, undergoing nonglioma brain surgery, or in good health (not recorded which). The sample comprised glioma tissue, nonneoplastic brain tissue, or PBMCs (not recorded which). CDR3 protein: CASSVSGRTQYF. CDR3 DNA: TGTGCCAGCAGTGTCAGCGGGAGGACCCAGTACTTC.